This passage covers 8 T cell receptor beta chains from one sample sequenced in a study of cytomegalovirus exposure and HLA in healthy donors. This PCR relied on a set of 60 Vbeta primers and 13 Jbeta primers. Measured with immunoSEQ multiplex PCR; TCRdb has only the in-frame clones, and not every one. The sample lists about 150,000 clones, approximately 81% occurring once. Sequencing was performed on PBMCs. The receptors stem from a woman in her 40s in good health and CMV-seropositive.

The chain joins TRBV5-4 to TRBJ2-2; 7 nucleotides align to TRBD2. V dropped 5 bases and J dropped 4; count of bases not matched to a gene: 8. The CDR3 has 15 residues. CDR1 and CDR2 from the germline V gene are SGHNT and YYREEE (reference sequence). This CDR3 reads CASSFTSAGTGELFF. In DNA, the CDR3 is TGTGCCAGCAGTTTTACTAGCGCCGGCACCGGGGAGCTGTTTTTT.

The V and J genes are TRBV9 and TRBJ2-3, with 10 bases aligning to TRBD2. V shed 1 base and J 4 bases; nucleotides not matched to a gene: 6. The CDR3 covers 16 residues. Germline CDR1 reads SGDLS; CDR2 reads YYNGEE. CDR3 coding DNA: TGTGCCAGCAGCGTACAAGCGGGAGGGGGAGCAGATACGCAGTATTTT. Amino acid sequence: CASSVQAGGGADTQYF.

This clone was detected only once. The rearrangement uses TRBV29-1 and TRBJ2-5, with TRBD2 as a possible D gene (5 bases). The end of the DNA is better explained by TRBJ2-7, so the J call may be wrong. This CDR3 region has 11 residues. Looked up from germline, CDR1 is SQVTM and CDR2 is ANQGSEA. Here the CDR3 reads CSVGEGYEQYF. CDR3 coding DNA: TGCAGCGTCGGAGAGGGTTACGAGCAGTACTTC.

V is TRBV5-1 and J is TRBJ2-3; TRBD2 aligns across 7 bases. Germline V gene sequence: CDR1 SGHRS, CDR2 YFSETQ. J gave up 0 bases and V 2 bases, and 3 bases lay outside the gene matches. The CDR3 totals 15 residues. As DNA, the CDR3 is TGCGCCAGCAGCTTACCTAGCGGTAGCACAGATACGCAGTATTTT. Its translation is CASSLPSGSTDTQYF.

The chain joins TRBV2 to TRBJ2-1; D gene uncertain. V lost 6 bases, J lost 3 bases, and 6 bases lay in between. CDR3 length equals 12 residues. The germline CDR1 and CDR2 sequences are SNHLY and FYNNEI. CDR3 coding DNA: TGTGCCAGCAGCGCGGACTACAATGAGCAGTTCTTC. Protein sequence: CASSADYNEQFF.

CDR3: CASSLNSLNSYEQYF. The CDR3 DNA reads as TGTGCCAGCAGTTTAAACAGTCTTAACTCCTACGAGCAGTACTTC. The chain employs TRBV28 and TRBJ2-7; D unclear. Trimming took off 2 bases at V and 0 bases at J, with 11 bases between the two ends. The CDR3 consists of 15 residues. In germline, CDR1 is MDHEN, CDR2 SYDVKM.

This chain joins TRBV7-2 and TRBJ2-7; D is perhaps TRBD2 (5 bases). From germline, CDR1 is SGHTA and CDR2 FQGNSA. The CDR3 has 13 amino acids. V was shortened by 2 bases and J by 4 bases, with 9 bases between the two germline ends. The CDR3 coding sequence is TGTGCCAGCAGCTTATTAACGGGATACGAGCAGTACTTC. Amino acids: CASSLLTGYEQYF.

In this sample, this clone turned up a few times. CDR3 coding DNA: TGTGCCAGCAGCGGGGACAGGGGCAATGAGCAGTTCTTC. Its protein is CASSGDRGNEQFF. The rearrangement links TRBV2 to TRBJ2-1; 10 bases map to TRBD1. Trimming at V came to 6 bases and at J to 6 bases, leaving 2 bases not matched to a gene. From germline, CDR1 is SNHLY and CDR2 FYNNEI. The CDR3 contains 13 residues.